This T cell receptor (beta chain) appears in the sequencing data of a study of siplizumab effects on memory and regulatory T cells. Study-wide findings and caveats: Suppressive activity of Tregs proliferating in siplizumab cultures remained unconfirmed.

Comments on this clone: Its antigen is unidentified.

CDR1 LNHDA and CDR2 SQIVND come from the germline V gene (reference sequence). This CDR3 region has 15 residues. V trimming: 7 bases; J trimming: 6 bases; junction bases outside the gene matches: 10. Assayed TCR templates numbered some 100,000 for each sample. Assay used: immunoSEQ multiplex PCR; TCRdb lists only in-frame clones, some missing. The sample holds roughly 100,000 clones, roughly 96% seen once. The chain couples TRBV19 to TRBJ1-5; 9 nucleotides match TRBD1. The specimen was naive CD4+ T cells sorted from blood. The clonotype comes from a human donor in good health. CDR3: CASKSAGQGSQPQHF. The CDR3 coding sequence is TGTGCCAGTAAGTCGGCGGGACAGGGAAGTCAGCCCCAGCATTTT.